This T cell receptor (beta chain) originates from a study of T-cell memory formation after mild COVID-19. Overall study: There were largely donor-specific TCR clusters.

This clonotype appeared a few times. 5'RACE primed at constant segments yielded TCR alpha and TCR beta cDNA libraries bearing sample barcodes and UMIs. Using its own MiXCR run on the 5' RACE reads, TCRdb lists one record per CDR3 protein. The table records hundreds of thousands of distinct CDR3 sequences, about a fifth of them present only once. What was sequenced was PBMCs or a T cell subset sorted from them (not recorded which). The source of this sequence is an adult woman who had mild COVID-19 (a few samples of this study predate the infection). Cell type and time point are not known.

The CDR3 spells CASSFGWSNEQFF. The CDR3 DNA follows: TGTGCCAGCAGCTTTGGGTGGTCCAATGAGCAGTTCTTC. This sequence joins TRBV7-2 and TRBJ2-1, with D unclear. The germline V and J ends were trimmed by 3 bases and 6 bases, with 9 bases remaining between them. This CDR3 is built from 13 residues. Germline V gene data show CDR1 as SGHTA and CDR2 as FQGNSA.